The 25 T cell receptor beta chains below all came from one sample that was sequenced in a study of T-cell memory formation after mild COVID-19. TCRdb reprocessed the 5' RACE reads via MiXCR and lists one record per CDR3 protein. Here the sample spans more than 110,000 distinct CDR3 sequences, 11% to 15% being singletons. Specimen: PBMCs or a T cell subset sorted from them (not recorded which). The receptors shown here come from an adult woman who had mild COVID-19 (a few samples of this study predate the infection). Cell type and time point are not known.

This clonotype occurred a few times. The chain links TRBV25-1 to TRBJ2-5, with 11 bases lining up with TRBD2. Unmatched junction bases numbered 8, after V lost 8 bases and J lost 3 bases. CDR1 is MGHDK, CDR2 SYGVNS, per germline. The CDR3 spans 15 residues. CDR3 sequence (DNA): TGTGCCAGCCAAGCATCTAGCGGGGGGAAAGAGACCCAGTACTTC. It yields the protein CASQASSGGKETQYF.

V usage is TRBV2 and J usage is TRBJ2-7; 9 bases map to TRBD1. This CDR3 region has 16 residues. From germline, CDR1 is SNHLY and CDR2 FYNNEI. V shed 7 bases, J shed 7 bases, and the junction held 17 bases outside the gene matches. CDR3 sequence (DNA): TGTGCCAGCATCCCAGGCACCGGGGACAGGGTAATTGAGCAGTACTTC. The encoded protein is CASIPGTGDRVIEQYF.

In its sample, this clonotype was seen a few times. The chain employs TRBV11-2 and TRBJ2-7; TRBD1 agrees at 9 bases. CDR3 size: 14 residues. The V and J ends lost 4 bases and 3 bases, in that order; junction bases with no gene match: 4. From germline, CDR1 is SGHAT and CDR2 FQNNGV. Here the CDR3 DNA reads TGTGCCAGCAGCTCCGGGACAGGGATCTACGAGCAGTACTTC. Translated: CASSSGTGIYEQYF.

The chain couples TRBV5-6 to TRBJ2-5; 16 bases agree with TRBD2. V was clipped by 4 bases and J by 5 bases; unmatched bases: 11. The germline CDR1 and CDR2 sequences are SGHDT and YYEEEE. The CDR3 loop spans 18 amino acids. CDR3 in DNA: TGTGCCAGCAGCATGGGACTAGCGGGAGGGCATTATGGGGAGACCCAGTACTTC. The encoded protein is CASSMGLAGGHYGETQYF.

The V gene is TRBV20-1, the J gene TRBJ2-2; no reliable D call. Trimming pared 5 bases from V and 8 bases from J, leaving 9 bases between. This CDR3 is 11 amino acids long. Germline CDR1 reads DFQATT; CDR2 reads SNEGSKA (reference sequence). As DNA, the CDR3 is TGCAGTGCTGTCCTCAGGGGGGAGCTGTTTTTT. Its translation: CSAVLRGELFF.

The rearrangement joins TRBV10-2 to TRBJ2-1; D is uncertain. The CDR3 is 11 residues long. CDR1 is WSHSY and CDR2 is SAAADI in the germline V gene. The ends were cut back, 7 bases at V and 4 bases at J, with 5 bases in the middle. CDR3 DNA sequence: TGCGCCAGCATAGGGTACAATGAGCAGTTCTTC. Translation gives CASIGYNEQFF.

This clonotype was seen a handful of times. The J gene is TRBJ2-1, the V gene TRBV6-5; D gene uncertain. This CDR3 is built from 15 residues. Trimming took 8 bases from V and 0 from J, leaving 14 bases between them. Germline V lookup: CDR1 MNHEY, CDR2 SVGAGI. CDR3 sequence reads: CASGPLRSSYNEQFF. In DNA, the CDR3 is TGTGCCAGCGGCCCTCTTAGGAGCTCCTACAATGAGCAGTTCTTC.

The rearrangement uses TRBV7-6 and TRBJ2-1, with D unresolved. This CDR3 has 16 residues. Germline V gene lookup returns CDR1 SGHVS and CDR2 FNYEAQ. V was cut by 4 bases and J by 2 bases, with 15 bases left in between. The CDR3: CASSSRAQNAYNEQFF. DNA of the CDR3: TGTGCCAGCAGCTCACGGGCCCAGAACGCCTACAATGAGCAGTTCTTC.

The chain combines TRBV2 with TRBJ2-2; D unresolved. The CDR3 is 12 residues long. Trimming pared 10 bases from V and 8 bases from J, leaving 14 bases between. Looked up from germline, CDR1 is SNHLY and CDR2 is FYNNEI. CDR3 coding DNA: TGTGCCATCTGGGGATTGACTGGGGAGCTGTTTTTT. Its translation: CAIWGLTGELFF.

At least ten counts were recorded for this clonotype. The V and J genes are TRBV15 and TRBJ2-1; 10 bases align to TRBD1. The germline V gene encodes CDR1 LNHNV and CDR2 YYDKDF (reference sequence). The CDR3 extends over 19 amino acids. The V segment lost 2 bases and the J segment 5 bases; nucleotides outside the gene matches: 15. CDR3 bases: TGTGCCACCAGCAGAAGGGACAGGGGACTTCTGCGTACACACAATGAGCAGTTCTTC. This encodes CATSRRDRGLLRTHNEQFF.

V usage is TRBV29-1 and J usage is TRBJ1-1; D is uncertain. Germline CDR1 is SQVTM and CDR2 is ANQGSEA. The ends were cut back, 3 bases at V and 1 base at J, with 6 bases in the middle. The CDR3 spans 12 residues. The CDR3 DNA reads TGCAGCGTTGACGGGGAGAACACTGAAGCTTTCTTT. The encoded protein is CSVDGENTEAFF.

This clonotype showed up many times. The chain has TRBV6-5 and TRBJ2-7, with 9 nucleotides matching TRBD1. V lost 4 bases to trimming and J lost 4 bases; unmatched junction nucleotides: 11. The CDR3 totals 16 residues. CDR1 is MNHEY and CDR2 is SVGAGI in the germline V gene. The CDR3 DNA follows: TGTGCCAGCAGTTTAGAATCCCGGGACAGGGTGTACGAGCAGTACTTC. Residues: CASSLESRDRVYEQYF.

This clonotype was counted a few times. The chain uses TRBV19 and TRBJ2-1; D might be TRBD2 (7 bases). There are 14 residues in the CDR3. Trimming shortened V by 10 bases and J by 1 base, and 14 bases separated the two germline ends. Germline lookup yields CDR1 LNHDA and CDR2 SQIVND (reference sequence). As DNA, the CDR3 is TGTGCCACCCAAGGGGGGGTTTCCTACAATGAGCAGTTCTTC. Translated, it gives CATQGGVSYNEQFF.

This clonotype was seen only a few times. The chain carries TRBV7-9 and TRBJ1-1; TRBD1 aligns across 10 bases. With 1 base clipped from V and 3 bases from J, the junction kept 8 bases outside the gene matches. The CDR3 is 17 amino acids. Germline assignment: CDR1 SEHNR and CDR2 FQNEAQ (reference sequence). The CDR3 is CASSLGLRDRGDTEAFF. The CDR3 DNA sequence: TGTGCCAGCAGCTTAGGTCTCCGGGACAGGGGAGACACTGAAGCTTTCTTT. The full variable domain, completed using reference TRBV7-9 and TRBJ1-1, is DTGVSQNPRHKITKRGQNVTFRCDPISEHNRLYWYRQTLGQGPEFLTYFQNEAQLEKSRLLSDRFSAERPKGSFSTLEIQRTEQGDSAMYLCASSLGLRDRGDTEAFFGQGTRLTVV.

The rearrangement joins TRBV6-2 or TRBV6-3 to TRBJ1-2; 7 positions agree with TRBD1. The V gene's germline CDR1 is MNHEY and CDR2 SVGEGT. The junction had 14 bases not matched to a gene; V was cut back by 6 bases and J by 4 bases. This CDR3 region has 16 residues. DNA of the CDR3: TGTGCCAGCAGCTTCACCCGGACAGGAAGTTCCTATGGCTACACCTTC. Protein: CASSFTRTGSSYGYTF.

This clonotype has only a few counts. This chain uses TRBV27 with TRBJ2-5; D is perhaps TRBD2 (6 bases). The germline V and J ends were trimmed by 5 bases and 5 bases, with 24 bases remaining between them. This CDR3 contains 17 residues. The germline V gene has CDR1 MNHEY and CDR2 SMNVEV (reference sequence). The chain's CDR3 is CASSTRVDIEAGETQYF. DNA for the CDR3: TGTGCCAGCAGTACTAGGGTCGATATTGAGGCGGGGGAGACCCAGTACTTC.

The rearrangement joins TRBV6-5 to TRBJ2-7, with 8 nucleotides matching TRBD1. CDR3 length: 14 residues. The germline gives CDR1 MNHEY, CDR2 SVGAGI. With V trimmed by 7 bases and J by 2 bases, 7 bases remained unmatched. The DNA of the CDR3 is TGTGCCAGCAACCCTCGACAGGGGACCTACGAGCAGTACTTC. It translates to CASNPRQGTYEQYF.

In this sample, this clonotype turned up a few times. V usage is TRBV12-3 or TRBV12-4 and J usage is TRBJ1-2; D is uncertain. CDR3 size: 14 residues. V shed 1 base and J shed 5 bases, with 11 bases lying between them. CDR3 amino acids: CASSLVATRYGYTF. Written as DNA, the CDR3 is TGTGCCAGCAGTTTAGTTGCGACACGGTATGGCTACACCTTC.

This clonotype was observed a handful of times. J is TRBJ1-4 and V is TRBV15; D ambiguous. Trimming took off 4 bases at V and 0 bases at J, with 6 bases between the two ends. The V gene's germline CDR1 is LNHNV and CDR2 YYDKDF (reference sequence). The CDR3 is 14 residues long. The CDR3 sequence is CATSTGSTNEKLFF. DNA for the CDR3: TGTGCCACCAGCACCGGATCAACTAATGAAAAACTGTTTTTT.

This clonotype appeared a few times. The rearrangement joins TRBV12-3 or TRBV12-4 to TRBJ2-7; D may be TRBD2 (5 bases). V lost 2 bases to trimming and J lost 0 bases, with 11 bases between them. The CDR3 length is 15 residues. CDR3 nucleotides: TGTGCCAGCAGTTTAAGCGGAAGAAGCTCCTACGAGCAGTACTTC. It encodes CASSLSGRSSYEQYF.

This clonotype was found many times. The chain employs TRBV29-1 and TRBJ2-7, with 9 bases that match TRBD1. V shed 4 bases, J shed 3 bases, and the junction held 10 bases outside the gene matches. In germline, CDR1 is SQVTM, CDR2 ANQGSEA. The length of the CDR3 is 15 residues. The CDR3 loop reads CSVAMGTGLIYEQYF. CDR3 in DNA: TGCAGCGTTGCCATGGGGACAGGGCTTATCTACGAGCAGTACTTC.

The chain is built from TRBV10-3 and TRBJ2-7; D may match TRBD1 or TRBD2 (5 bases each). This CDR3 has 12 amino acids. Germline CDR1 reads ENHRY; CDR2 reads SYGVKD. The V end was cut by 0 bases, the J end by 6 bases, with 6 bases between. The chain's CDR3 is CAISESGTEQYF. The CDR3 DNA sequence: TGTGCCATCAGTGAGTCGGGGACCGAGCAGTACTTC.

The rearrangement links TRBV20-1 to TRBJ2-7; TRBD2 matches at 7 bases. In germline, CDR1 is DFQATT, CDR2 SNEGSKA (reference sequence). The CDR3 totals 15 residues. V lost 5 bases and J lost 2; bases outside the gene matches: 12. The CDR3 bases are TGCAGTGCTTTCTCGACTAGCTCGACGGCCTACGAGCAGTACTTC. It encodes CSAFSTSSTAYEQYF.

This clonotype occurred a few times. The rearrangement uses TRBV27 and TRBJ2-1; D uncertain. The V end was cut by 3 bases, the J end by 9 bases, with 9 bases between. Germline V gives CDR1 MNHEY, CDR2 SMNVEV (reference sequence). The CDR3 sequence is 12 residues long. CDR3 DNA sequence: TGTGCCAGCAGTTTGGATTGGACTGAGCAGTTCTTC. It encodes CASSLDWTEQFF.

The gene calls are TRBV7-9 and TRBJ2-3, with 8 bases lining up with TRBD2. Germline values: CDR1 SEHNR, CDR2 FQNEAQ (reference sequence). V shed 7 bases and J 2 bases; nucleotides not matched to a gene: 8. CDR3 size: 15 residues. The CDR3, as DNA: TGTGCCAGCACCGCACTAGCGGAGATCACAGATACGCAGTATTTT. It codes for CASTALAEITDTQYF.